Sequencing of this T cell receptor beta chain was carried out in a study of blood T cell repertoires in COVID-19. The CDR3 runs 16 residues. Germline CDR1 is KGHSH and CDR2 is LQKENI. V lost 6 bases, J lost 3 bases, and 3 bases stayed unmatched. Method: immunoSEQ multiplex PCR; TCRdb's copy keeps in-frame clones and lacks some. The sample holds approximately 170,000 clones, around 80% seen once. The count of this clone is one. This clonotype was obtained from a woman aged 70-85 years in a cohort exposed to, infected with or recovered from COVID-19 (not recorded which). Sequencing was done on a sample of PBMCs or T cells enriched from blood (not recorded which). The rearrangement joins TRBV18 to TRBJ2-3; 16 bases fit TRBD2. CDR3: CASSGLAGGPTDTQYF. CDR3 bases: TGTGCCAGCTCGGGACTAGCGGGAGGGCCGACAGATACGCAGTATTTT.